Listed here are 16 T cell receptor beta chains from one sample, sequenced in a study of cytomegalovirus exposure and HLA in healthy donors. 13 Jbeta primers and 60 Vbeta primers were used for the PCR. Clones were read by immunoSEQ multiplex PCR, and TCRdb kept only the in-frame ones, dropping some. The sample consists of under 200,000 clones, 80% of them appearing once. The sample was PBMCs. Every receptor here comes from a man aged 18 to 35 in good health and CMV-seropositive.

This sequence joins TRBV19 and TRBJ1-5, with 10 nucleotides matching TRBD1. CDR3 length: 16 amino acids. The V gene end was trimmed by 7 bases and the J gene end by 6 bases; junction bases not matched to a gene: 12. Germline V gene sequence: CDR1 LNHDA, CDR2 SQIVND (reference sequence). The CDR3 loop is CASIPDPGQGIQPQHF. The CDR3, as DNA: TGTGCCAGTATCCCGGACCCGGGACAGGGGATTCAGCCCCAGCATTTT.

The chain combines TRBV27 with TRBJ2-1; no reliable D call. V lost 2 bases and J lost 2, with 13 bases in between. Germline CDR1 MNHEY, CDR2 SMNVEV (reference sequence). This CDR3 is built from 16 residues. CDR3 sequence: CASSLASASAYNEQFF. In DNA, the CDR3 is TGTGCCAGCAGTTTAGCCAGCGCGTCCGCCTACAATGAGCAGTTCTTC.

J is TRBJ1-2 and V is TRBV7-2; 10 nucleotides line up with TRBD1. The CDR3 consists of 12 residues. The germline V gene encodes CDR1 SGHTA and CDR2 FQGNSA. The ends lost 6 bases at V and 7 bases at J; junction bases unmatched: 2. CDR3 coding DNA: TGTGCCAGCAGATGGGACAGGGGTGGCTACACCTTC. Its translation: CASRWDRGGYTF.

The chain carries TRBV6-1 and TRBJ1-6, with 10 bases lining up with TRBD1. V was clipped by 6 bases and J by 9 bases; unmatched bases: 5. This CDR3 has 14 residues. Germline V lookup: CDR1 MNHNS, CDR2 SASEGT. CDR3 nucleotides: TGTGCCAGCAGCCCGGGACAGGGGACTTCACCCCTCCACTTT. Amino acid sequence: CASSPGQGTSPLHF.

The chain recombines TRBV7-8 with TRBJ1-2, with 7 bases lining up with TRBD1. The CDR3 has 15 residues. Germline CDR1 is SGHVS and CDR2 is FQNEAQ. Trimming cost V 0 bases and J 4 bases; bases outside gene matches: 5. CDR3 in DNA: TGTGCCAGCAGCTTAGCGACAGGGTCGGGCTATGGCTACACCTTC. Protein: CASSLATGSGYGYTF.

This chain connects TRBV7-9 to TRBJ2-2; D is perhaps TRBD1 (6 bases). The germline gives CDR1 SEHNR, CDR2 FQNEAQ (reference sequence). The CDR3 extends over 17 amino acids. V shed 0 bases and J shed 1 base, with 12 bases lying between them. CDR3 loop: CASSLALGAQNTGELFF. The CDR3 DNA is TGTGCCAGCAGCTTAGCGCTGGGGGCCCAGAACACCGGGGAGCTGTTTTTT.

The gene calls are TRBV27 and TRBJ2-3; D uncertain. Trimming removed 3 bases from V and 2 bases from J, with 3 bases in between. The V gene's germline CDR1 is MNHEY and CDR2 SMNVEV (reference sequence). CDR3 length equals 12 residues. The CDR3 sequence: CASSFNTDTQYF. CDR3 nucleotides: TGTGCCAGCAGTTTTAACACAGATACGCAGTATTTT.

The chain recombines TRBV19 with TRBJ1-6, with TRBD1 matching over 12 bases. CDR3 size: 15 residues. V dropped 7 bases and J dropped 9; count of bases not matched to a gene: 7. From germline, CDR1 is LNHDA and CDR2 SQIVND (reference sequence). The DNA of the CDR3 is TGTGCCAGTACCCCGGGACAGGGGGCACGTTCACCCCTCCACTTT. Translating gives CASTPGQGARSPLHF.

This clone turned up a few times. The chain couples TRBV5-6 to TRBJ1-1; D might be TRBD1 (5 bases). The CDR3 spans 11 residues. V shed 3 bases and J shed 8 bases, with 8 bases lying between them. Germline V lookup: CDR1 SGHDT, CDR2 YYEEEE. In nucleotides, the CDR3 is TGTGCCAGCAGCTGGAACAGGGAAGCTTTCTTT. This translates into CASSWNREAFF.

The CDR3 region has the DNA TGTGCCAGCAGGCATACTAGCGGGGGGGCCTACGAGCAGTACTTC. Encoded protein: CASRHTSGGAYEQYF. The chain has TRBV4-2 and TRBJ2-7; 13 nucleotides agree with TRBD2. The CDR3 is 15 residues long. J lost 2 bases, V lost 6 bases, and 4 bases had no gene match. Germline lookup yields CDR1 LGHNA and CDR2 YNFKEQ.

With regard to this clone: One end of the junction fails to match germline, which may point to a read error. Other DNA sequences in the sample encode the same CDR3. This sequence joins TRBV7-3 and TRBJ2-3; TRBD2 is a possible D gene (6 bases). Germline V gene sequence: CDR1 SGHTA, CDR2 FQGTGA. CDR3 size: 13 residues. CDR3 sequence: CASSSTSTDTQYF. The CDR3 coding sequence is TGTGCCAGCAGCTCCACTAGCACGGATACGCAGTATTTT. Full variable domain (remainder filled in from reference TRBV7-3 and TRBJ2-3): GAGVSQTPSNKVTEKGKYVELRCDPISGHTALYWYRQSLGQGPEFLIYFQGTGAADDSGLPNDRFFAVRPEGSVSTLKIQRTERGDSAVYLCASSSTSTDTQYFGPGTRLTVL.

The chain carries TRBV27 and TRBJ2-1; D is undetermined. The germline CDR1 and CDR2 sequences are MNHEY and SMNVEV (reference sequence). Trimming shortened V by 5 bases and J by 0 bases, and 5 bases separated the two germline ends. This CDR3 has 13 amino acids. CDR3 sequence: CASSDNSYNEQFF. CDR3 nucleotides: TGTGCCAGCAGTGACAACTCCTACAATGAGCAGTTCTTC.

The CDR3 DNA is TGTGCCAGCAGCTCCTGGACAGGGGCGAACACTGAAGCTTTCTTT. It is translated as CASSSWTGANTEAFF. The rearrangement joins TRBV7-9 to TRBJ1-1, with 9 bases lining up with TRBD1. CDR1 is SEHNR, CDR2 FQNEAQ, per germline (reference sequence). There are 15 residues in the CDR3. With V trimmed by 4 bases and J by 1 base, 4 bases remained unmatched.

The V call is TRBV30, the J call TRBJ1-2; the match to TRBD1 covers 9 bases. The V and J ends lost 2 bases and 8 bases, in that order; junction bases with no gene match: 9. The CDR3 has 14 residues. Germline V gives CDR1 GTSNPN, CDR2 SVGIG (reference sequence). The CDR3 protein is CAWSRDRVGSGYTF. CDR3 DNA: TGTGCCTGGAGTAGGGACAGGGTTGGGTCGGGCTACACCTTC.

This rearrangement joins TRBV7-9 to TRBJ2-7, with TRBD2 matching over 10 bases. Germline lookup yields CDR1 SEHNR and CDR2 FQNEAQ (reference sequence). CDR3 length: 16 amino acids. Trimming removed 1 base from V and 5 bases from J; junction bases left unmatched: 8. CDR3 residues: CASSLGSSGSYDEQYF. The CDR3 DNA reads TGTGCCAGCAGCTTAGGGTCTAGCGGGAGTTACGACGAGCAGTACTTC.

This clone was seen more than once but under ten times. The V gene is TRBV2, the J gene TRBJ2-7; 9 bases are a match to TRBD1. V was clipped by 4 bases and J by 6 bases; unmatched bases: 4. The CDR3 length is 13 residues. Per germline, CDR1 SNHLY and CDR2 FYNNEI. In DNA form, the CDR3 reads TGTGCCAGCAGTGTGGGGACAGGGCGCGAGCAGTACTTC. Residues: CASSVGTGREQYF.